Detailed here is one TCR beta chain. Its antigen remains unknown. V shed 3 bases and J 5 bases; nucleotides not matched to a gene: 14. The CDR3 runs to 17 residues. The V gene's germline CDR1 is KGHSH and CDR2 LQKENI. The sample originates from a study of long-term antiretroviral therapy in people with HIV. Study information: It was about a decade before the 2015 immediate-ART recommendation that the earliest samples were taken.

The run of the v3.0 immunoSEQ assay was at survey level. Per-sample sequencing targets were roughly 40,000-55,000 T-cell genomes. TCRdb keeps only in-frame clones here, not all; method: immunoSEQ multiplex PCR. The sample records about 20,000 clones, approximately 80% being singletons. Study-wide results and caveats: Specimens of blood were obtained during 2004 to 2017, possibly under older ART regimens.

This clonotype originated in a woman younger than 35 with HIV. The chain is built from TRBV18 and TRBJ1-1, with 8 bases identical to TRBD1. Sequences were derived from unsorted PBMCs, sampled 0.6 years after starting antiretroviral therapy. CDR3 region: CASSPKLEGQGHTEAFF. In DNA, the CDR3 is TGTGCCAGCTCACCTAAACTAGAAGGACAGGGTCATACTGAAGCTTTCTTT. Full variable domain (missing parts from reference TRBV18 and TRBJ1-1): NAGVMQNPRHLVRRRGQEARLRCSPMKGHSHVYWYRQLPEEGLKFMVYLQKENIIDESGMPKERFSAEFPKEGPSILRIQQVVRGDSAAYFCASSPKLEGQGHTEAFFGQGTRLTVV.